This TCR beta chain stems from a study of vaccination and CD4 T cells after COVID-19. As for the study in general: It was a median around 100 days after diagnosis, with a range of 35 to 161, that post-COVID samples were drawn.

Treatment described: roughly 10-day PBMC culture with coronavirus spike peptide pools or control peptides (ViraFEST assay). IL-2 (around 10 IU/ml) and peptide pools (roughly 10 ug/ml) were added to cultures of around 2 million PBMCs per well. This clonotype occurred a few times. The antigen is unknown. The Oncomine TCR Beta short-read assay was applied to DNA of cultured CD4+ T cells. TCRdb reprocessed the PCR reads with MiXCR, giving one entry per CDR3 protein. The top ten clones hold about 21% of a sample with 9,500 to 15,000 distinct CDR3 sequences, around 50% of them seen once. After removal of 6 bases from V and 4 bases from J, the junction contained 10 bases not matched to a gene. The CDR3 has 17 residues. The germline CDR1 and CDR2 sequences are MGHDK and SYGVNS.

The sample taken for sequencing was CD4+ T cells from blood, cultured in vitro. The rearrangement joins TRBV25-1 to TRBJ2-5; 14 bases map to TRBD2. This TCR derives from a human donor who had recovered from COVID-19. The CDR3 region is CASSQVTGLAGGETQYF. The CDR3 DNA follows: TGTGCCAGCAGCCAGGTGACTGGACTAGCGGGAGGAGAGACCCAGTACTTC.